The 28 T cell receptor beta chains below all came from one sample that was sequenced in a study of blood T cell repertoires in COVID-19 (TCRdb year 2020). Receptor libraries were prepared by the immunoSEQ multiplex PCR assay. As stored in TCRdb, this immuneACCESS dataset retains in-frame rearrangements with V and J assigned. A fraction of the clones does not appear; measured against another copy, unresolved V genes explain less than half of the discrepancy, and the remainder lacks a known reason. The sample table contains over 350,000 clones; only one count was recorded for roughly 85% of them. The top ten clones comprise over 1.1% of the sample. The sequenced sample consisted of peripheral blood. These receptors all come from a woman in her thirties with active or convalescent COVID-19.

In DNA form, the CDR3 reads TGCGCCAGCAGCTTCCTAATCCTAGCGGGAGGGAAAGGTGGTCCCCATGAGCAGTTCTTC. Its protein is CASSFLILAGGKGGPHEQFF. This chain uses TRBV5-1 with TRBJ2-1; 12 bases fit TRBD2. This CDR3 is 20 amino acids long. V lost 2 bases, J lost 8 bases, and 20 bases stayed unmatched. The V gene's germline CDR1 is SGHRS and CDR2 YFSETQ.

The chain carries TRBV4-2 and TRBJ2-7, with 10 bases identical to TRBD2. The CDR3 is made up of 19 amino acids. The trim removed 1 base at V and 3 bases at J, leaving 15 bases unmatched. Germline V gives CDR1 LGHNA, CDR2 YNFKEQ. DNA for the CDR3: TGTGCCAGCAGCCAAGGCGCCCAGGAACGTCTAGCGGGGGACTACGAGCAGTACTTC. This sequence encodes CASSQGAQERLAGDYEQYF.

The chain couples TRBV20-1 to TRBJ1-2, with 7 bases that match TRBD1. Germline CDR1 and CDR2: DFQATT and SNEGSKA (reference sequence). The CDR3 has 15 amino acids. V gave up 3 bases and J gave up 2 bases; unmatched junction bases: 9. Here the CDR3 DNA reads TGCAGTGCTAGTGGGACAGAAGATGAGAACTATGGCTACACCTTC. Its translation: CSASGTEDENYGYTF.

The rearrangement links TRBV6-5 to TRBJ2-5; TRBD2 matches 10 bases. Per the germline V gene, CDR1 is MNHEY and CDR2 is SVGAGI. V lost 7 bases to trimming and J lost 7 bases; unmatched junction nucleotides: 12. This CDR3 contains 15 residues. CDR3 protein: CASKAAASGGTTQYF. CDR3 nucleotides: TGTGCCAGCAAGGCCGCGGCTAGCGGGGGTACGACCCAGTACTTC.

The rearrangement links TRBV27 to TRBJ2-7; unclear D gene. The germline V and J ends were trimmed by 5 bases and 1 base, with 9 bases remaining between them. The CDR3 has 13 residues. The germline V gene encodes CDR1 MNHEY and CDR2 SMNVEV (reference sequence). CDR3 in amino acids: CASSARPSYEQYF. The CDR3 nucleotides are TGTGCCAGCAGTGCCAGGCCATCCTACGAGCAGTACTTC.

This sequence joins TRBV18 and TRBJ1-1; D may be TRBD1 (6 bases). Germline V lookup: CDR1 KGHSH, CDR2 LQKENI. V shed 3 bases and J shed 0 bases, with 11 bases lying between them. The CDR3 totals 15 residues. Here the CDR3 DNA reads TGTGCCAGCTCACCCCAACAGGGCTTGAACACTGAAGCTTTCTTT. Protein: CASSPQQGLNTEAFF.

This chain connects TRBV19 to TRBJ1-5, with TRBD1 matching 7 bases. Germline V lookup: CDR1 LNHDA, CDR2 SQIVND (reference sequence). Trimming removed 3 bases from V and 7 bases from J; junction bases left unmatched: 18. CDR3 length: 18 amino acids. In DNA form, the CDR3 reads TGTGCCAGTAGTATTCGAGGGTCGGACAGGAGCAAGAGACAGCCCCAGCATTTT. Translated: CASSIRGSDRSKRQPQHF.

The chain recombines TRBV18 with TRBJ1-3; D perhaps matches TRBD1 (6 bases). V was pared by 5 bases and J by 6 bases, with 14 bases between. The germline V gene encodes CDR1 KGHSH and CDR2 LQKENI. CDR3 length: 14 residues. CDR3 DNA: TGTGCCAGCTCAGGACAGAGGACTGAAAACACCATATATTTT. Translation: CASSGQRTENTIYF. Based on the CDR3 plus reference TRBV18 and TRBJ1-3, the full variable domain is NAGVMQNPRHLVRRRGQEARLRCSPMKGHSHVYWYRQLPEEGLKFMVYLQKENIIDESGMPKERFSAEFPKEGPSILRIQQVVRGDSAAYFCASSGQRTENTIYFGEGSWLTVV.

Details on this clone: This sample also contains other DNA sequences that code for the same CDR3. The chain uses TRBV27 and TRBJ1-2; 8 positions agree with TRBD1. The CDR3 spans 14 residues. Germline CDR1 is MNHEY and CDR2 is SMNVEV (reference sequence). J was trimmed by 4 bases and V by 3 bases; bases with no gene match: 4. The DNA for the CDR3 is TGTGCCAGCAGTTTCGGGACAGGATTCTATGGCTACACCTTC. This translates into CASSFGTGFYGYTF.

The rearrangement joins TRBV6-5 to TRBJ2-7, with TRBD1 identical over 7 bases. J lost 3 bases, V lost 9 bases, and 11 bases had no gene match. The CDR3 runs to 14 residues. The germline gives CDR1 MNHEY, CDR2 SVGAGI. DNA of the CDR3: TGTGCCAGTCACGAAAGGACAGGAGGCTACGAGCAGTACTTC. It encodes CASHERTGGYEQYF.

The chain links TRBV29-1 to TRBJ1-1; possibly TRBD1 for D (6 bases). Trimming took 6 bases from V and 8 from J, leaving 10 bases between them. The length of the CDR3 is 10 residues. The germline V gene has CDR1 SQVTM and CDR2 ANQGSEA. CDR3 DNA: TGCAGCGTCGGGACACTAGAAGCTTTCTTT. It is translated as CSVGTLEAFF.

The chain couples TRBV5-1 to TRBJ2-7; 8 bases are shared with TRBD1. Germline lookup yields CDR1 SGHRS and CDR2 YFSETQ. V gave up 2 bases and J gave up 5 bases; unmatched junction bases: 9. This CDR3 is 15 amino acids long. For the CDR3, the DNA is TGCGCCAGCAGCTTCTCCCCGACAGGGGACCACGAGCAGTACTTC. It translates to CASSFSPTGDHEQYF.

V gene TRBV30 combines with J gene TRBJ2-3; no reliable D call. Deletions cut 3 bases from V and 3 bases from J, with 10 bases between. Germline V CDR1 and CDR2: GTSNPN, SVGIG (reference sequence). The CDR3 length is 13 residues. The CDR3 here is CAWSRTETDTQYF. Written as DNA, the CDR3 is TGTGCCTGGAGCCGCACTGAGACAGATACGCAGTATTTT.

As regards this clone: Other DNA sequences in this specimen translate into the identical CDR3. The chain has TRBV2 and TRBJ2-2; tentative D call: TRBD1 (6 bases). CDR1 and CDR2 from the germline V gene are SNHLY and FYNNEI. V dropped 6 bases and J dropped 2 bases, with 13 bases sitting between them. The CDR3 has 15 amino acids. The CDR3 DNA follows: TGTGCCAGCAGCCCCGGGACACTTAACACCGGGGAGCTGTTTTTT. Translating it yields CASSPGTLNTGELFF.

J is TRBJ1-2 and V is TRBV7-8; 8 nucleotides line up with TRBD1. Germline values: CDR1 SGHVS, CDR2 FQNEAQ. The CDR3 extends over 14 amino acids. The trim removed 5 bases at V and 8 bases at J, leaving 10 bases unmatched. CDR3 DNA: TGTGCCAGCAGCCCAATGACAGGGGAAGAGGGCTACACCTTC. Translation gives CASSPMTGEEGYTF.

This clone appeared a single time. This chain joins TRBV19 and TRBJ1-1; TRBD1 matches 9 bases. V was clipped by 5 bases and J by 3 bases; unmatched bases: 7. The germline V gene encodes CDR1 LNHDA and CDR2 SQIVND (reference sequence). CDR3 length equals 15 residues. The CDR3 sequence is CASSSGDRADTEAFF. The DNA for the CDR3 is TGTGCCAGTAGTTCCGGGGACAGGGCGGACACTGAAGCTTTCTTT.

J is TRBJ2-7 and V is TRBV7-8; D perhaps matches TRBD1 (6 bases). Trimming left V 5 bases short and J 3 bases short, with 8 bases between. The CDR3 loop spans 12 amino acids. The germline CDR1 and CDR2 sequences are SGHVS and FQNEAQ. The CDR3 DNA follows: TGTGCCAGCAGCGGGACAAACTACGAGCAGTACTTC. It is translated as CASSGTNYEQYF.

This chain joins TRBV9 and TRBJ1-1; weak D call: TRBD1 (6 bases). CDR3 length equals 13 residues. The germline gives CDR1 SGDLS, CDR2 YYNGEE. V lost 3 bases and J 3 bases, leaving 9 bases between the germline ends. CDR3 sequence reads: CASSAGQYTEAFF. CDR3 sequence (DNA): TGTGCCAGCAGCGCCGGACAGTACACTGAAGCTTTCTTT.

This clone turned up a few times. The gene calls are TRBV9 and TRBJ1-6; 7 bases line up with TRBD1. This CDR3 has 14 residues. V was pared by 4 bases and J by 10 bases, with 8 bases of the junction left unmatched. CDR1 and CDR2 (germline): SGDLS, YYNGEE. The CDR3 DNA is TGTGCCAGCAGCCTGGGACAGCTTAACTCACCCCTCCACTTT. Its protein product is CASSLGQLNSPLHF.

In this sample, this clone turned up a few times. V is TRBV6-5 and J is TRBJ2-7; 8 bases map to TRBD2. The CDR3 totals 13 residues. CDR1 MNHEY and CDR2 SVGAGI come from the germline V gene. V gave up 6 bases and J gave up 3 bases; unmatched junction bases: 4. Here the CDR3 DNA reads TGTGCCAGCAGATACGGGAGGGGCTACGAGCAGTACTTC. It specifies CASRYGRGYEQYF.

This clone has only one observation. V is TRBV24-1 and J is TRBJ2-3; the D is unclear. This CDR3 is 11 amino acids long. The V and J ends lost 6 bases and 4 bases respectively, with 4 bases between them. Germline-derived CDR1 and CDR2 are KGHDR and SFDVKD. CDR3: CATSQSDTQYF. CDR3 nucleotide sequence: TGTGCCACCAGTCAATCAGATACGCAGTATTTT.

The rearrangement joins TRBV5-4 to TRBJ2-7; 10 nucleotides line up with TRBD2. Germline CDR1 reads SGHNT; CDR2 reads YYREEE (reference sequence). This CDR3 spans 14 amino acids. J lost 3 bases, V lost 2 bases, and 2 bases had no gene match. In DNA form, the CDR3 reads TGTGCCAGCAGCTTTTCTAGCGGGAGCTACGAGCAGTACTTC. Its translation: CASSFSSGSYEQYF.

The chain joins TRBV5-1 to TRBJ2-5; 13 bases align to TRBD2. Trimming took 3 bases from V and 0 from J; bases not matched to a gene: 5. The CDR3 contains 17 residues. Germline V gene data show CDR1 as SGHRS and CDR2 as YFSETQ. The chain's CDR3 is CASSWGLAGRYQETQYF. Here the CDR3 DNA reads TGCGCCAGCAGCTGGGGACTAGCGGGGAGGTACCAAGAGACCCAGTACTTC.

Only one count was recorded for this clone. The chain uses TRBV7-8 and TRBJ1-2, with D unclear. V gave up 1 base and J gave up 4 bases, with 10 bases separating them. Looked up from germline, CDR1 is SGHVS and CDR2 is FQNEAQ. The CDR3 has 14 residues. CDR3 sequence: CASSLGPVFYGYTF. CDR3 nucleotide sequence: TGTGCCAGCAGCTTAGGTCCGGTCTTCTATGGCTACACCTTC.

As regards this clone: The same CDR3 arises from other DNA sequences in this sample as well. The V gene is TRBV6-1, the J gene TRBJ1-1; TRBD1 might be the D (5 bases). CDR3 length: 14 amino acids. V was pared by 0 bases and J by 5 bases, with 10 bases between. CDR1 is MNHNS, CDR2 SASEGT, per germline. CDR3 in DNA: TGTGCCAGCAGTGAAGCCCTCCGGGGGACTGAAGCTTTCTTT. Translation gives CASSEALRGTEAFF.

This clone was counted a single time. This chain uses TRBV2 with TRBJ2-7; 11 nucleotides agree with TRBD1. This CDR3 contains 14 residues. CDR1 SNHLY and CDR2 FYNNEI come from the germline V gene. This chain's CDR3 is CASQDRGLSYEQYF. Here the CDR3 DNA reads TGTGCGTCCCAGGACAGGGGGCTGTCCTACGAGCAGTACTTC.

The rearrangement links TRBV3-1 (or the pseudogene TRBV3-2) to TRBJ1-2; D gene unclear. Germline V gives CDR1 LGHDT, CDR2 YNNKEL (reference sequence). The CDR3 extends over 16 amino acids. V lost 0 bases and J lost 6, with 17 bases in between. CDR3 sequence: CASSQDREFLINGYTF. The CDR3 nucleotides are TGTGCCAGCAGCCAAGATCGAGAATTCCTTATCAATGGCTACACCTTC.

This chain joins TRBV6-5 and TRBJ2-7; perhaps TRBD1 as D (5 bases). The CDR3 has 15 amino acids. The germline V gene has CDR1 MNHEY and CDR2 SVGAGI. V lost 7 bases and J lost 1, with 17 bases in between. CDR3 DNA: TGTGCCAGCACCCAGGGCGGCACCAGTTCCTACGAGCAGTACTTC. Amino acid sequence: CASTQGGTSSYEQYF.